The rows below give T cell receptor beta chains drawn from one sample of a study of T cell changes during pregnancy in multiple sclerosis. The assay was immunoSEQ multiplex PCR, and TCRdb's table has in-frame clones only and misses some. This table has tens of thousands of clones, roughly 86% appearing once. Specimen: peripheral blood, collected in the first trimester of pregnancy. These receptors all stem from a female donor with multiple sclerosis, enrolled in a pregnancy study. Both conserved end residues are part of each CDR3.

len,v_gene,j_gene,CDR3aa
14,TRBV9,TRBJ1-5,CASSASGSGQPQHF
15,TRBV5-6,-,CASRPSWAGWYEQYF
12,TRBV29-1,TRBJ1-2,CSVEVTGWGYTF
13,TRBV18,TRBJ2-7,CASSPGNSYEQYF
13,TRBV19,TRBJ2-7,CASSMEGSYEQYF
14,TRBV29-1,TRBJ2-2,CSVGLGSFTGELFF
14,TRBV5-1,TRBJ2-1,CASSFTSSYNEQFF
14,TRBV18,TRBJ1-5,CASSPPGSNQPQHF
14,TRBV2,TRBJ2-2,CASSAGRAPGELFF
18,TRBV27,TRBJ2-3,CASSLSSGRPPSTDTQYF
12,TRBV11-1,TRBJ1-2,CASSPDRDGYTF
18,TRBV29-1,TRBJ2-3,CSVEGGTSGRVSTDTQYF
15,TRBV10-3,TRBJ2-3,CAISVGGSGADTQYF
17,TRBV5-6,TRBJ2-7,CASSLGGLAGGRGGQYF
17,TRBV9,TRBJ2-1,CASSSGLAGGSYNEQFF
15,TRBV25-1,TRBJ1-6,CASSDYSGFDSPLHF
17,TRBV4-2,TRBJ1-2,CASSQPGQGAANYGYTF
17,TRBV7-8,TRBJ2-2,CASRYTWDRVTTGELFF
13,TRBV2,TRBJ1-1,CASRQGASGEAFF
14,TRBV6-5,TRBJ2-5,CASNPGRGGGTQYF
17,TRBV5-1,TRBJ1-2,CASSSTPSGTGNYGYTF
15,TRBV19,TRBJ1-1,CASSIGLQGGTEAFF
13,TRBV2,TRBJ2-7,CASNTGIGNEQYF
18,TRBV18,TRBJ1-3,CASSPFTPSGSSGNTIYF
16,TRBV4-3,TRBJ1-2,CASSQDLDRPNYGYTF
15,TRBV7-6,TRBJ2-1,CASSRTRDSYNEQFF